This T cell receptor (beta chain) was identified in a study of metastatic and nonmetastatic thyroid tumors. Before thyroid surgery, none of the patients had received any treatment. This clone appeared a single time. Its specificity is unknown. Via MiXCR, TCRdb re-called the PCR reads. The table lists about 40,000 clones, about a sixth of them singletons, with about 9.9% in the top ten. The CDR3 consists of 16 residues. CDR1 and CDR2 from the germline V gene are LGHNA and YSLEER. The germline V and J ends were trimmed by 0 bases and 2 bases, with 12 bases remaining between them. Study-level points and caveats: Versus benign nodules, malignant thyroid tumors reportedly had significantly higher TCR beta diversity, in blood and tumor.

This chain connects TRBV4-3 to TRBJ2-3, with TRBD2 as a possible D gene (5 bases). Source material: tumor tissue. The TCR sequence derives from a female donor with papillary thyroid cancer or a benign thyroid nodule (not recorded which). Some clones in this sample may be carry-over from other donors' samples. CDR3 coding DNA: TGCGCCAGCAGCCAAGATCGGCGACTACCCACAGATACGCAGTATTTT. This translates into CASSQDRRLPTDTQYF.